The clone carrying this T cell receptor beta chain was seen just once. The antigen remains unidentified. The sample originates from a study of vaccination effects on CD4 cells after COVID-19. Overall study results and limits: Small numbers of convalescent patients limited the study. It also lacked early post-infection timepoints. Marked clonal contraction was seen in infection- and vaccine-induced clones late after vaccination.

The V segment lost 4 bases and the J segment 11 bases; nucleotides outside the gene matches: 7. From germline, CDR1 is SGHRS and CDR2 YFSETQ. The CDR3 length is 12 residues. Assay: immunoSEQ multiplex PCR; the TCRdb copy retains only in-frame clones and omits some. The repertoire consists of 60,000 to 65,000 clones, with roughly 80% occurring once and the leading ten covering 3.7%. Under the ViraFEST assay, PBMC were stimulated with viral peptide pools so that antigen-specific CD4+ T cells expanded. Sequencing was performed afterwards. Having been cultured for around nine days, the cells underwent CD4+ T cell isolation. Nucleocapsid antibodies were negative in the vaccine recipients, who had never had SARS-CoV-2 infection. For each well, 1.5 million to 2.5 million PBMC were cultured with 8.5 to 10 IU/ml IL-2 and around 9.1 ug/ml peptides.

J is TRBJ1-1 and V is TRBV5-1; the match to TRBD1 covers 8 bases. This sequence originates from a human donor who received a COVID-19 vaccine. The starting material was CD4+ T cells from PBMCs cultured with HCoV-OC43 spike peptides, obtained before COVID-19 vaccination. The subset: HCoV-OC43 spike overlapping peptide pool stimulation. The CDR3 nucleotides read TGCGCCAGCAGCCTAACGGACAGGGAGGCTTTCTTT. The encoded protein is CASSLTDREAFF. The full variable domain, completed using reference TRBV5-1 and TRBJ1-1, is KAGVTQTPRYLIKTRGQQVTLSCSPISGHRSVSWYQQTPGQGLQFLFEYFSETQRNKGNFPGRFSGRQFSNSRSEMNVSTLELGDSALYLCASSLTDREAFFGQGTRLTVV.